This TCR beta chain derives from a study of identical twins. Findings and limits, study-wide: The presence of invariant MAIT and iNKT cells could partly confound analyses of zero-insertion sequences.

On this clonotype: Antigen specificity is unknown.

Through template switching, a universal primer site was introduced, and the cDNA contained unique molecular identifiers. TCRdb re-called the 5' RACE reads through MiXCR, storing one row per CDR3 protein. The sample holds about 260,000 distinct CDR3 sequences, 7% seen once. Healthy Caucasians were all of the donors. The CDR3 consists of 15 residues. Germline lookup yields CDR1 MDHEN and CDR2 SYDVKM. Trimming cost V 5 bases and J 5 bases; bases outside gene matches: 8. A further study also used this sample, focusing on yellow fever vaccine responses in identical twins.

Sequenced material: memory (CD45RO+) T cells sorted from blood. The rearrangement uses TRBV28 and TRBJ2-3, with 9 positions matching TRBD2. This receptor was obtained from a woman aged 18-30 years in good health. CDR3 region: CASSPQRGAKDTQYF. In DNA, the CDR3 is TGTGCCAGCAGTCCCCAGCGGGGGGCTAAAGATACGCAGTATTTT. Filled out from reference TRBV28 and TRBJ2-3, the complete variable domain reads DVKVTQSSRYLVKRTGEKVFLECVQDMDHENMFWYRQDPGLGLRLIYFSYDVKMKEKGDIPEGYSVSREKKERFSLILESASTNQTSMYLCASSPQRGAKDTQYFGPGTRLTVL.